These 15 T cell receptor beta chains originate from one sample sequenced in a study of identical twins. TCRdb used MiXCR to reprocess the 5' RACE reads, holding one entry per CDR3 protein. The sample comprises about 700,000 distinct CDR3 sequences, more than 6.5% of which are singletons, and more than 0.75% rests with the top ten. The data also belong to a second study, concerning yellow fever vaccine responses in identical twins.

Sequencing was carried out using PBMCs. These receptors originate from a woman under 30 in good health.

The chain links TRBV5-1 to TRBJ2-7; D is uncertain. Trimming stripped 4 bases from V and 2 bases from J, with 10 bases between. The CDR3 loop spans 13 amino acids. Germline V gene lookup returns CDR1 SGHRS and CDR2 YFSETQ. CDR3 in amino acids: CASSTDNTYEQYF. The CDR3 DNA follows: TGCGCCAGCAGCACTGACAATACCTACGAGCAGTACTTC. Variable domain in full (rest from reference TRBV5-1 and TRBJ2-7): KAGVTQTPRYLIKTRGQQVTLSCSPISGHRSVSWYQQTPGQGLQFLFEYFSETQRNKGNFPGRFSGRQFSNSRSEMNVSTLELGDSALYLCASSTDNTYEQYFGPGTRLTVT.

This rearrangement joins TRBV4-2 to TRBJ1-2; 8 nucleotides match TRBD1. Germline lookup yields CDR1 LGHNA and CDR2 YNFKEQ. The trim removed 4 bases at V and 5 bases at J, leaving 18 bases unmatched. The CDR3 sequence is 18 residues long. CDR3 in amino acids: CASSPPPGQGEDIYGYTF. CDR3 nucleotide sequence: TGTGCCAGCAGCCCTCCTCCCGGACAGGGAGAAGATATTTATGGCTACACCTTC.

This clonotype was found a few times. The rearrangement joins TRBV20-1 to TRBJ2-5; the D is unclear. The V and J ends lost 3 bases and 1 base respectively, with 9 bases between them. The length of the CDR3 is 13 residues. The germline V gene has CDR1 DFQATT and CDR2 SNEGSKA (reference sequence). This chain's CDR3 is CSARVVPQETQYF. The CDR3, as DNA: TGCAGTGCTAGGGTTGTCCCCCAAGAGACCCAGTACTTC.

In DNA form, the CDR3 reads TGCGCCAGCACCCTCCGAGGACAGTTGAACACTGAAGCTTTCTTT. It encodes CASTLRGQLNTEAFF. The V and J genes are TRBV23-1 and TRBJ1-1; weak D call: TRBD1 (6 bases). TRBV23-1 is designated an ORF whose function remains uncertain. Trimming removed 7 bases at V and 0 bases at J, with 15 bases between. The CDR3 totals 15 residues.

This clonotype was observed a handful of times. This chain joins TRBV19 and TRBJ2-3; D possibly corresponds to TRBD2 (5 bases). The CDR3 covers 16 residues. Germline-derived CDR1 and CDR2 are LNHDA and SQIVND (reference sequence). V was cut by 3 bases and J by 2 bases, with 15 bases left in between. The CDR3 reads CASSMFGGSNTDTQYF. The CDR3 DNA follows: TGTGCCAGTAGTATGTTTGGCGGGTCTAACACAGATACGCAGTATTTT.

This clonotype was recorded at least ten times. V gene TRBV12-3 or TRBV12-4 combines with J gene TRBJ2-1; a weak D match, TRBD1 (6 bases). The V end was cut by 5 bases, the J end by 2 bases, with 10 bases between. The CDR3 covers 14 residues. The chain's CDR3 is CASSPGQAYNEQFF. The CDR3 nucleotides are TGTGCCAGCAGTCCGGGACAAGCCTACAATGAGCAGTTCTTC.

There are a few counts of this clonotype. The genes are TRBV9 and TRBJ2-5, with D possibly matching TRBD1 (6 bases). The CDR3 consists of 14 residues. Germline CDR1 SGDLS, CDR2 YYNGEE. The V and J ends lost 4 bases and 1 base respectively, with 11 bases between them. CDR3 in DNA: TGTGCCAGCAGCAAGGGACAATTCCAAGAGACCCAGTACTTC. This sequence encodes CASSKGQFQETQYF.

This clonotype was counted a few times. The chain links TRBV20-1 to TRBJ2-7; no clear D. The CDR3 sequence is 12 residues long. Trimming left V 6 bases short and J 4 bases short, with 13 bases between. CDR1 is DFQATT and CDR2 is SNEGSKA in the germline V gene (reference sequence). The DNA for the CDR3 is TGCAGTGCCGCCCTAGGGTTGTACGAGCAGTACTTC. This codes for CSAALGLYEQYF.

The CDR3 nucleotides are TGTGCCAGCAGCCAAACAGGTTCCCGACCTGAAGCTTTCTTT. It yields the protein CASSQTGSRPEAFF. The genes are TRBV3-1 and TRBJ1-1; tentative D call: TRBD1 (5 bases). This CDR3 region has 14 residues. Germline assignment: CDR1 LGHDT and CDR2 YNNKEL (reference sequence). V gave up 2 bases and J gave up 6 bases, with 13 bases separating them.

This clonotype was seen a few times. This chain connects TRBV21-1 to TRBJ2-1; the table's D gene call, TRBD2, was not cross checked with the DNA. TRBV21-1 is a recognized pseudogene. The CDR3 has 11 amino acids. Here the CDR3 DNA reads TGTGCCAGCAGCCCGGGGGGGCAGCAGTTCTTC. It specifies CASSPGGQQFF.

This clonotype was counted a few times. The V and J genes are TRBV6-2 or TRBV6-3 and TRBJ1-5; TRBD1 matches 7 bases. CDR3 size: 15 residues. Germline CDR1 and CDR2: MNHEY and SVGEGT. The junction had 6 bases not matched to a gene; V was cut back by 6 bases and J by 1 base. The CDR3 loop is CASRGQPGSNQPQHF. CDR3 nucleotides: TGTGCCAGCAGGGGACAGCCAGGGAGCAATCAGCCCCAGCATTTT.

The chain carries TRBV20-1 and TRBJ1-1; no reliable D call. From germline, CDR1 is DFQATT and CDR2 SNEGSKA (reference sequence). The ends were cut back, 4 bases at V and 0 bases at J, with 18 bases in the middle. The CDR3 runs 16 residues. The CDR3 here is CSAKTWSALMNTEAFF. CDR3 in DNA: TGCAGTGCTAAGACGTGGTCGGCTCTCATGAACACTGAAGCTTTCTTT.

The V call is TRBV7-6, the J call TRBJ2-7; D possibly corresponds to TRBD1 (7 bases). Germline V CDR1 and CDR2: SGHVS, FNYEAQ. The CDR3 runs 14 residues. V was cut by 5 bases and J by 3 bases, with 14 bases left in between. The CDR3 nucleotides read TGTGCCAGCAGCCCAGACAGGGAGGTCTACGAGCAGTACTTC. Its protein is CASSPDREVYEQYF.

Here the CDR3 reads CASSGASGRPSYEQYF. In DNA form, the CDR3 reads TGTGCCAGCAGCGGGGCTAGCGGGAGGCCCTCCTACGAGCAGTACTTC. V and J are TRBV7-2 and TRBJ2-7; TRBD2 matches 11 bases. CDR1 and CDR2 (germline): SGHTA, FQGNSA. With V trimmed by 5 bases and J by 0 bases, 6 bases remained unmatched. The CDR3 contains 16 residues.

A few counts support this clonotype. This chain connects TRBV20-1 to TRBJ2-7; D call uncertain. Between the trimmed V and J ends, which lost 3 bases and 3 bases, there was a span of 9 bases. CDR1 DFQATT and CDR2 SNEGSKA come from the germline V gene (reference sequence). This CDR3 is built from 12 residues. The CDR3 sequence: CSARSDFYEQYF. The CDR3 coding sequence is TGCAGTGCTAGGTCCGACTTCTACGAGCAGTACTTC.